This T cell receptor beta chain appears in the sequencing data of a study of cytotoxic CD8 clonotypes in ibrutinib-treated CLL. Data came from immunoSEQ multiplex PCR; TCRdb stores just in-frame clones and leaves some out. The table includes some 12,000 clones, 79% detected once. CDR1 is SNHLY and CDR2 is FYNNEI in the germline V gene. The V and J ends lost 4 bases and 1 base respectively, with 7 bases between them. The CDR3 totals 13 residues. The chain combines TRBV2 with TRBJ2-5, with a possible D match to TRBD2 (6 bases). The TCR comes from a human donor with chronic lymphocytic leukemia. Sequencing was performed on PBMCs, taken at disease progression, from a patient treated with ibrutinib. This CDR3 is CASSGLVQETQYF. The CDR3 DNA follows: TGTGCCAGCAGTGGACTAGTCCAAGAGACCCAGTACTTC.